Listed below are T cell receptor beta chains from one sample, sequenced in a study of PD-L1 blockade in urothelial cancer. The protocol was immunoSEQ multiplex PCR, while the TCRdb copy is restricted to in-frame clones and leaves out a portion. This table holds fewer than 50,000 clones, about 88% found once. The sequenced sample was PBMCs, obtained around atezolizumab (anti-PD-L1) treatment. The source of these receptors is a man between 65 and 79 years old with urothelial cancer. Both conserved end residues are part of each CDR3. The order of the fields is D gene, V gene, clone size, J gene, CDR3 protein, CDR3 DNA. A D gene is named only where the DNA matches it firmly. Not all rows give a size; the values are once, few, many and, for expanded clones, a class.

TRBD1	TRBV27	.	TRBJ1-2	CASSLRQGALGYTF	TGTGCCAGCAGTTTAAGGCAGGGGGCGCTTGGCTACACCTTC
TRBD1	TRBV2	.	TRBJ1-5	CASRGTVNQPQHF	TGTGCCAGCAGGGGGACAGTCAATCAGCCCCAGCATTTT
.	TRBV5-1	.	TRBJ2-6	CASSGRSSGANVLTF	TGCGCCAGCAGCGGCCGGAGCTCTGGGGCCAACGTCCTGACTTTC
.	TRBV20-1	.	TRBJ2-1	CSATRREQFF	TGCAGTGCTACCCGGCGGGAGCAGTTCTTC
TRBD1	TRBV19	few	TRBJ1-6	CASSGRDSNSPLHF	TGTGCCAGTAGTGGCCGGGACAGCAATTCACCCCTCCACTTT
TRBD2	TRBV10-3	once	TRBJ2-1	CAISESISGNEQFF	TGTGCCATCAGTGAGTCGATTAGCGGGAATGAGCAGTTCTTC
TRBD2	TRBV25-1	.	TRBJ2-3	CASSEWGLAGGIDTQYF	TGTGCCAGCAGTGAATGGGGACTAGCGGGAGGGATAGATACGCAGTATTTT
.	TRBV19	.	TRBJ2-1	CASRSGGTYNEQFF	TGTGCCAGTAGGAGCGGAGGGACCTACAATGAGCAGTTCTTC
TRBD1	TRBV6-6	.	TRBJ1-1	CASSHPGQLEAFF	TGTGCCAGCAGTCATCCGGGACAGCTTGAAGCTTTCTTT
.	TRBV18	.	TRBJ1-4	CASSPTVEQDVATNEKLFF	TGTGCCAGCTCACCGACAGTAGAGCAGGACGTGGCAACTAATGAAAAACTGTTTTTT
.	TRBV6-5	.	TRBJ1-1	CASNSGSTEAFF	TGTGCCAGCAACTCAGGTTCCACTGAAGCTTTCTTT
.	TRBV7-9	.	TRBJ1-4	CASSASGGREKLFF	TGTGCCAGCAGCGCCTCCGGGGGGCGCGAAAAACTGTTTTTT
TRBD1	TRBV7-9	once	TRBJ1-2	CASSPGTDYGYTF	TGTGCCAGCAGCCCCGGGACAGACTATGGCTACACCTTC
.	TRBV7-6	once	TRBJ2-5	CASRSHRDIQETQYF	TGTGCCAGCAGATCACACCGGGACATCCAAGAGACCCAGTACTTC
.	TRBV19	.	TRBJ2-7	CASSGGAEQYF	TGTGCCAGTAGCGGCGGGGCCGAGCAGTACTTC
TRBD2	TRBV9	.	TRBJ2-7	CASSVLAAMSSEQYF	TGTGCCAGCAGCGTACTAGCGGCCATGAGTTCCGAGCAGTACTTC
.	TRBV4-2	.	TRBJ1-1	CASSPLAGGERGEAFF	TGTGCCAGCAGCCCCCTAGCTGGAGGGGAGCGCGGGGAAGCTTTCTTT
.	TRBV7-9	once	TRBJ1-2	CASSNPRGANYGYTF	TGTGCCAGCAGCAACCCTCGGGGGGCCAACTATGGCTACACCTTC
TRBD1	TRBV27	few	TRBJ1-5	CASSLLGTGAGQPQHF	TGTGCCAGCAGTTTACTGGGGACAGGGGCCGGTCAGCCCCAGCATTTT
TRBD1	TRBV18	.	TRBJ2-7	CASSPGQGLTYEQYF	TGTGCCAGCTCACCGGGACAGGGGCTAACCTACGAGCAGTACTTC
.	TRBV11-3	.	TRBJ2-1	CASSFRGEQFF	TGTGCCAGCAGCTTTAGGGGGGAGCAGTTCTTC
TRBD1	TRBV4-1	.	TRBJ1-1	CASNAQGTANTEAFF	TGCGCCAGCAACGCACAGGGGACAGCGAACACTGAAGCTTTCTTT
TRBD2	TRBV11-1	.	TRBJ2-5	CASSSAGTSGGAEKTQYF	TGTGCCAGCAGCTCGGCCGGGACTAGCGGGGGGGCGGAGAAGACCCAGTACTTC
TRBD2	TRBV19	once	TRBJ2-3	CASSNSGSSDTQYF	TGTGCCAGTAGTAATAGCGGGAGCTCAGATACGCAGTATTTT
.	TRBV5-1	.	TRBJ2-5	CASLGGGAGETQYF	TGCGCCAGCCTTGGAGGGGGGGCAGGCGAGACCCAGTACTTC
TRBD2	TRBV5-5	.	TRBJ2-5	CASSWGLAGDQETQYF	TGTGCCAGCAGCTGGGGACTAGCGGGGGATCAAGAGACCCAGTACTTC
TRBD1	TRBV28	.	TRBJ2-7	CASRGGTGRREQYF	TGTGCCAGCAGGGGGGGGACAGGGAGACGTGAGCAGTACTTC
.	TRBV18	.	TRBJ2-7	CASSRDLYEQYF	TGTGCCAGCTCAAGAGATCTCTACGAGCAGTACTTC
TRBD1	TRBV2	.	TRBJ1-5	CASSAQGGSNQPQHF	TGTGCCAGCAGCGCACAGGGGGGCAGCAATCAGCCCCAGCATTTT
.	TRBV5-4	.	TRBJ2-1	CASSVDGYNEQFF	TGTGCCAGCAGCGTCGACGGGTACAATGAGCAGTTCTTC
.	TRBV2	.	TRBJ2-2	CASRRHLGARTGELFF	TGTGCCAGCAGACGACATCTGGGGGCTCGAACCGGGGAGCTGTTTTTT
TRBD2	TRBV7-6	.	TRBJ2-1	CASSLRLAGGVGDEQFF	TGTGCCAGCAGCTTAAGACTAGCGGGAGGTGTGGGGGATGAGCAGTTCTTC
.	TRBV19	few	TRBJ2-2	CASSTGYGNTGELFF	TGTGCCAGTAGTACAGGTTACGGTAACACCGGGGAGCTGTTTTTT
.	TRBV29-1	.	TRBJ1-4	CSARNEKLFF	TGCAGCGCCCGGAATGAAAAACTGTTTTTT
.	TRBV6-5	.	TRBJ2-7	CASVSGAESSYEQYF	TGTGCCAGCGTAAGTGGGGCAGAGAGCTCCTACGAGCAGTACTTC
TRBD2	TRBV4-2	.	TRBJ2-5	CASTPGLAGGTQYF	TGTGCCAGCACCCCGGGACTAGCGGGAGGGACCCAGTACTTC
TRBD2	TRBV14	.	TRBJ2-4	CASSQGGGLAGGKAKNIQYF	TGTGCCAGCAGCCAAGGAGGAGGACTAGCGGGAGGGAAAGCCAAAAACATTCAGTACTTC
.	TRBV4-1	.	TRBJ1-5	CASSQETPGEPQHF	TGCGCCAGCAGCCAAGAGACCCCGGGTGAGCCCCAGCATTTT
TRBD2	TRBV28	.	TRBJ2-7	CASSTTSGASYEQYF	TGTGCCAGCAGTACGACTAGCGGAGCATCCTACGAGCAGTACTTC
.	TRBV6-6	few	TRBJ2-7	CASSYGPYEQYF	TGTGCCAGCAGTTATGGGCCGTACGAGCAGTACTTC
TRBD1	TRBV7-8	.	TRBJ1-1	CASSFAGTANTEAFF	TGTGCCAGCAGCTTCGCCGGGACAGCGAACACTGAAGCTTTCTTT
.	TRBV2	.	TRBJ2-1	CASTPTYNEQFF	TGTGCCAGCACCCCTACCTACAATGAGCAGTTCTTC
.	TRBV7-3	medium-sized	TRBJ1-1	CASSLRGDTEAFF	TGTGCCAGCAGCTTAAGGGGCGACACTGAAGCTTTCTTT
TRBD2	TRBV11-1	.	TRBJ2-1	CASSLFSSGEFF	TGTGCCAGCAGCTTATTCTCTAGCGGGGAGTTCTTC